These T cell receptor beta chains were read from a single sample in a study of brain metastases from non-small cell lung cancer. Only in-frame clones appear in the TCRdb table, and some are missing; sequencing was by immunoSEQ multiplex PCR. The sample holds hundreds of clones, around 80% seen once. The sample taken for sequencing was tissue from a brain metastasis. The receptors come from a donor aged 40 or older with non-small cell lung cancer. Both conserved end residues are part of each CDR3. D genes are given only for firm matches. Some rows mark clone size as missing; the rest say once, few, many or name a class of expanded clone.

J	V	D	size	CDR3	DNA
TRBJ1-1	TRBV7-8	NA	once	CASSDGRNTEAFF	TGTGCCAGCTCGGACGGCCGGAACACTGAAGCTTTCTTT
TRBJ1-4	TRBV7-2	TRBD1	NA	CASSLVGQGNEKLFF	TGTGCCAGCAGCTTAGTCGGACAGGGGAATGAAAAACTGTTTTTT
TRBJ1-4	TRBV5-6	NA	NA	CASSLIATNEKLFF	TGTGCCAGCAGCTTGATCGCAACTAATGAAAAACTGTTTTTT
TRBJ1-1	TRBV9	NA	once	CASSVGHTEAFF	TGTGCCAGCAGCGTAGGCCACACTGAAGCTTTCTTT
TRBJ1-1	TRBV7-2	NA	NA	CASSLEGLSNTEAFF	TGTGCCAGCAGCTTAGAAGGGCTTTCTAACACTGAAGCTTTCTTT
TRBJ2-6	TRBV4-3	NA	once	CASSQDSGANVLTF	TGCGCCAGCAGCCAAGATTCTGGGGCCAACGTCCTGACTTTC
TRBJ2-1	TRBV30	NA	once	CAWMEEGEISYNEQFF	TGTGCCTGGATGGAGGAGGGCGAAATCTCCTACAATGAGCAGTTCTTC
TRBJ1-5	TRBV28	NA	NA	CASSLQREDQPQHF	TGTGCCAGCAGTTTACAGAGGGAGGATCAGCCCCAGCATTTT
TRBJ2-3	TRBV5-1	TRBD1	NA	CASSRGTGDWTDTQYF	TGCGCCAGCAGCAGAGGGACAGGGGATTGGACAGATACGCAGTATTTT
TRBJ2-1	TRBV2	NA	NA	CASNGAVATGSYNEQFF	TGTGCCAGCAATGGGGCGGTGGCTACGGGCTCCTACAATGAGCAGTTCTTC
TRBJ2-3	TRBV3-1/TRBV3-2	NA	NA	CASSLPEGGREDTQYF	TGTGCCAGCAGCCTTCCAGAGGGGGGGCGGGAAGATACGCAGTATTTT
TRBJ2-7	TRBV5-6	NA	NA	CASSLGVGVDEQYF	TGTGCCAGCAGCTTGGGGGTTGGAGTCGACGAGCAGTACTTC
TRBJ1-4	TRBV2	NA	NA	CASSATKEKLFF	TGTGCCAGCAGCGCGACAAAAGAAAAACTGTTTTTT
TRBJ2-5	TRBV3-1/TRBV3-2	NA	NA	CASSSQHPIFSETQYF	TGTGCCAGCAGCTCACAACATCCCATTTTCTCTGAGACCCAGTACTTC
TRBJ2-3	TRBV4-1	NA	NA	CASSQERVADTQYF	TGCGCCAGCAGCCAAGAACGCGTGGCGGATACGCAGTATTTT
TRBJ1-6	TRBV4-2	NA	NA	CASSSRTGEPLHF	TGTGCCAGCAGTTCGCGGACGGGAGAACCCCTCCACTTT
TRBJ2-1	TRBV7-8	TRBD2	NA	CASSGDESGGPYNEQFF	TGTGCCAGCAGTGGGGATGAGAGCGGGGGGCCTTACAATGAGCAGTTCTTC
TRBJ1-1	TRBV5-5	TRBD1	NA	CASRAGTGGVGGTEAFF	TGTGCCAGCAGAGCCGGGACAGGGGGCGTTGGAGGCACTGAAGCTTTCTTT
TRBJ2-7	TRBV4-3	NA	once	CASSQDRPWSEQYF	TGCGCCAGCAGCCAAGATCGGCCATGGTCCGAGCAGTACTTC
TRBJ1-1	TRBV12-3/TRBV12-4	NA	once	CASSFGSVAEAFF	TGTGCCAGCAGTTTTGGCAGTGTGGCTGAAGCTTTCTTT
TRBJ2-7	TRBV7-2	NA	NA	CASSLAGGQEYEQYF	TGTGCCAGCAGCTTAGCGGGGGGGCAGGAGTACGAGCAGTACTTC
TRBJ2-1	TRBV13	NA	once	CASSPLGNEQFF	TGTGCCAGCAGCCCACTAGGGAATGAGCAGTTCTTC
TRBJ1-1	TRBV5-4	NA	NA	CASSLGPGDAFF	TGTGCCAGCAGCTTGGGGCCTGGCGATGCTTTCTTT
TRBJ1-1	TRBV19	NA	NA	CASSSGLNTEAFF	TGTGCCAGTTCCTCGGGATTGAACACTGAAGCTTTCTTT
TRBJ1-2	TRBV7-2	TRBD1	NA	CASSLRSTGGAYGYTF	TGTGCCAGCAGCTTACGATCGACAGGGGGCGCATATGGCTACACCTTC
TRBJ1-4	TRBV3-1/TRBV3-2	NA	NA	CASSPFLREHNEKLFF	TGTGCCAGCAGCCCCTTCCTCCGGGAGCATAATGAAAAACTGTTTTTT
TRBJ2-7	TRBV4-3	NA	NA	CASSQDLDSSYEQYF	TGCGCCAGCAGCCAAGATCTCGACAGCTCTTACGAGCAGTACTTC
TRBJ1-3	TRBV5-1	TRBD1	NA	CASSLGPTGGYGNTIYF	TGCGCCAGCAGCTTGGGCCCGACAGGGGGATATGGAAACACCATATATTTT
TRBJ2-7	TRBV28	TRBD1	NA	CASRPGGIAYEQYF	TGTGCCAGCCGACCAGGGGGAATTGCCTACGAGCAGTACTTC
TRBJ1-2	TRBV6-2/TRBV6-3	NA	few	CASSYGDLSYGYTF	TGTGCCAGCAGTTACGGGGATCTGAGCTATGGCTACACCTTC
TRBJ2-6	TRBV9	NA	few	CASSVAGSGANVLTF	TGTGCCAGCAGCGTAGCTGGCTCTGGGGCCAACGTCCTGACTTTC
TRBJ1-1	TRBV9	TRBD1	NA	CASSATTGDDTEAFF	TGTGCCAGCAGCGCAACGACAGGGGACGACACTGAAGCTTTCTTT
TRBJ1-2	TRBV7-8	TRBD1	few	CASSLVGGVKRGQQGTNYGYTF	TGTGCCAGCAGCTTAGTAGGGGGCGTAAAGCGGGGTCAACAGGGGACAAACTATGGCTACACCTTC
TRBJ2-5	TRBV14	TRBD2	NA	CASSYAGLAETQYF	TGTGCCAGCAGCTACGCGGGACTAGCGGAGACCCAGTACTTC
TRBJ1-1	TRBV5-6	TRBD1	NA	CASSFRQGEAFF	TGTGCCAGCAGCTTTCGACAGGGGGAAGCTTTCTTT
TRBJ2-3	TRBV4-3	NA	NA	CASSFRGRDTDTQYF	TGCGCCAGCAGCTTCCGGGGCAGAGACACAGATACGCAGTATTTT
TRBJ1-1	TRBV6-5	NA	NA	CASSTQGMNTEAFF	TGTGCCAGCAGTACTCAGGGGATGAACACTGAAGCTTTCTTT
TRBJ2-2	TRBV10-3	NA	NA	CAILDLGQSTGELFF	TGTGCCATCCTTGATCTGGGGCAGTCCACCGGGGAGCTGTTTTTT
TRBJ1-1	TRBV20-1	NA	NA	CSARIAEAFF	TGCAGTGCTCGAATAGCTGAAGCTTTCTTT
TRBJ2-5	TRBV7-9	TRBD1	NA	CASSSTGEKETQYF	TGTGCCAGCAGCTCGACAGGGGAAAAAGAGACCCAGTACTTC
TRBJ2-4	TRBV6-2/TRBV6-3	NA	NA	CASSPTGTVNIQYF	TGTGCCAGCAGCCCTACCGGGACTGTGAACATTCAGTACTTC
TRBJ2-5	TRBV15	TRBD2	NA	CATSLAAWGGSETQYF	TGTGCCACCAGCCTAGCGGCTTGGGGGGGTTCAGAGACCCAGTACTTC
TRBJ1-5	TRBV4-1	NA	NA	CASSPDETQPQHF	TGCGCTAGCAGCCCCGATGAAACCCAGCCCCAGCATTTT
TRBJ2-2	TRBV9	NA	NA	CASSAISGELFF	TGTGCCAGCAGCGCTATCTCTGGGGAGCTGTTTTTT
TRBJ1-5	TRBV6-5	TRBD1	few	CASSYSGTGVSPQHF	TGTGCCAGCAGTTACTCCGGGACAGGAGTCTCGCCCCAGCATTTT
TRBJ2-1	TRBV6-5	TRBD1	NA	CAAAETGWNEQFF	TGTGCCGCCGCTGAGACAGGGTGGAATGAGCAGTTCTTC
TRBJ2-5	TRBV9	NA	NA	CASSVGLQETQYF	TGTGCCAGCAGCGTAGGACTTCAAGAGACCCAGTACTTC
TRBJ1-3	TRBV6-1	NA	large	CASSERGFFSGNTIYF	TGTGCCAGCAGTGAAAGAGGGTTCTTCTCTGGAAACACCATATATTTT
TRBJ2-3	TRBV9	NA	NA	CASSFRLADTQYF	TGTGCCAGCAGCTTCAGACTAGCAGATACGCAGTATTTT
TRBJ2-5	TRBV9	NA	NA	CASSVKGGGGGETQYF	TGTGCCAGCAGCGTAAAGGGAGGAGGCGGAGGAGAGACCCAGTACTTC
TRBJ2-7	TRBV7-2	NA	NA	CASSPQGSWYEQYF	TGTGCCAGCAGCCCCCAGGGGAGTTGGTACGAGCAGTACTTC
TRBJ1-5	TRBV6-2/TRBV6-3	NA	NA	CASSYSAGPQHF	TGTGCCAGCAGTTACTCAGCAGGCCCCCAGCATTTT
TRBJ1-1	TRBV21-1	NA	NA	CSSRSSVAYTIRTEAFF	TGTTCCAGCAGATCAAGTGTAGCTTACACAATTCGCACTGAAGCTTTCTTT
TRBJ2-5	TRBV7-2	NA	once	CASSFAGPETQYF	TGTGCCAGCAGCTTCGCGGGACCAGAGACCCAGTACTTC
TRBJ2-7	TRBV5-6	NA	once	CASSFGDAAYEQYF	TGTGCCAGCAGCTTTGGAGACGCAGCCTACGAGCAGTACTTC